These 25 T cell receptor beta chains originate from one sample sequenced in a study of blood T cell repertoires in COVID-19. Repertoires were generated with immunoSEQ multiplex PCR, while TCRdb's copy carries only in-frame clones and drops some. The sample yields around 200,000 clones, more than 85% seen once. The sequenced sample consisted of peripheral blood. These receptors came from a man aged 40-55 years with active or convalescent COVID-19.

The CDR3 loop is CASSLDRSRTGELFF. For the CDR3, the DNA is TGTGCCAGCAGCTTGGACAGGTCGCGTACCGGGGAGCTGTTTTTT. V gene TRBV5-6 combines with J gene TRBJ2-2, with D perhaps TRBD1 (5 bases). The V end lost 0 bases, the J end lost 5 bases, and 11 bases lay between the germline ends. This CDR3 has 15 amino acids. Germline V gives CDR1 SGHDT, CDR2 YYEEEE.

This chain links TRBV11-2 with TRBJ2-7; 9 nucleotides line up with TRBD2. CDR3 length: 16 amino acids. V gave up 1 base and J gave up 0 bases; unmatched junction bases: 4. The germline gives CDR1 SGHAT, CDR2 FQNNGV. CDR3: CASSLGPGLASYEQYF. DNA of the CDR3: TGTGCCAGCAGCTTAGGTCCGGGACTAGCCTCCTACGAGCAGTACTTC.

This chain uses TRBV15 with TRBJ1-2, with TRBD1 as a possible D gene (5 bases). V lost 6 bases, J lost 0 bases, and 8 bases lay in between. Germline-derived CDR1 and CDR2 are LNHNV and YYDKDF (reference sequence). The CDR3 runs 13 residues. This chain's CDR3 is CATSVTANYGYTF. The CDR3 region has the DNA TGTGCCACCAGTGTGACAGCTAACTATGGCTACACCTTC. Combining the CDR3 with reference TRBV15 and TRBJ1-2 gives the whole variable domain DAMVIQNPRYQVTQFGKPVTLSCSQTLNHNVMYWYQQKSSQAPKLLFHYYDKDFNNEADTPDNFQSRRPNTSFCFLDIRSPGLGDTAMYLCATSVTANYGYTFGSGTRLTVV.

This clone was picked up a small number of times. This chain connects TRBV7-6 to TRBJ2-5, with 14 bases matching TRBD2. The CDR3 is made up of 14 amino acids. With V trimmed by 5 bases and J by 7 bases, 3 bases remained unmatched. Germline V gene data show CDR1 as SGHVS and CDR2 as FNYEAQ. CDR3 nucleotide sequence: TGTGCCAGCAGCAGCGGGACTAGCGGGGGGACCCAGTACTTC. Encoded protein: CASSSGTSGGTQYF.

The CDR3 loop is CASSPGTALYEQYF. DNA of the CDR3: TGTGCCAGCAGCCCCGGGACAGCCCTCTACGAGCAGTACTTC. The genes are TRBV7-6 and TRBJ2-7; 7 bases line up with TRBD1. The ends lost 5 bases at V and 3 bases at J; junction bases unmatched: 7. CDR3 size: 14 residues. Germline V lookup: CDR1 SGHVS, CDR2 FNYEAQ.

This chain links TRBV19 with TRBJ1-2; 8 nucleotides match TRBD1. Germline CDR1 is LNHDA and CDR2 is SQIVND (reference sequence). This CDR3 is 15 amino acids long. Germline trimming cut 6 bases from V and 4 bases from J; bases unmatched to any gene: 10. The CDR3 sequence is CASSPDRATSYGYTF. In DNA, the CDR3 is TGTGCCAGTAGCCCGGACAGGGCGACCAGCTATGGCTACACCTTC. Based on the CDR3 plus reference TRBV19 and TRBJ1-2, the full variable domain is DGGITQSPKYLFRKEGQNVTLSCEQNLNHDAMYWYRQDPGQGLRLIYYSQIVNDFQKGDIAEGYSVSREKKESFPLTVTSAQKNPTAFYLCASSPDRATSYGYTFGSGTRLTVV.

This clone was seen a handful of times. DNA of the CDR3: TGTGCCAGCACCAGGGAAGGTCAGCCCCAGCATTTT. Translated, it gives CASTREGQPQHF. The chain is built from TRBV28 and TRBJ1-5, with D perhaps matching TRBD1 (5 bases). The CDR3 extends over 12 amino acids. Deletions cut 7 bases from V and 6 bases from J, with 10 bases between. Germline V CDR1 and CDR2: MDHEN, SYDVKM.

This chain uses TRBV28 with TRBJ1-5; 8 bases fit TRBD1. V was clipped by 6 bases and J by 6 bases; unmatched bases: 13. This CDR3 is built from 16 residues. Germline loops: CDR1 MDHEN, CDR2 SYDVKM. CDR3 nucleotide sequence: TGTGCCAGCAGACAATTTCCGGGACAGGCGAGTCAGCCCCAGCATTTT. It encodes CASRQFPGQASQPQHF.

V is TRBV9 and J is TRBJ1-4; D possibly corresponds to TRBD1 (5 bases). Per germline, CDR1 SGDLS and CDR2 YYNGEE. The CDR3 loop spans 14 amino acids. Trimming pared 3 bases from V and 5 bases from J, leaving 11 bases between. CDR3 sequence: CASSATGVNEKLFF. CDR3 DNA: TGTGCCAGCAGCGCAACAGGAGTAAATGAAAAACTGTTTTTT.

This clone has only one observation. V and J are TRBV7-2 and TRBJ2-2; 11 bases map to TRBD2. J lost 6 bases, V lost 1 base, and 4 bases had no gene match. The CDR3 contains 16 residues. Germline CDR1 and CDR2: SGHTA and FQGNSA. The CDR3, as DNA: TGTGCCAGCAGCTTAGTACCTAGCGGGGGGTCCGGGGAGCTGTTTTTT. Translation gives CASSLVPSGGSGELFF.

The genes are TRBV19 and TRBJ2-4, with a possible D match to TRBD1 (5 bases). Germline CDR1 reads LNHDA; CDR2 reads SQIVND (reference sequence). With 5 bases removed from V and 0 bases from J, the gap between germline ends came to 14 bases. There are 16 residues in the CDR3. The CDR3 protein is CASSYDSSLAKNIQYF. The CDR3 nucleotides read TGTGCCAGTAGTTACGACAGTTCCTTAGCCAAAAACATTCAGTACTTC.

This chain uses TRBV12-3 or TRBV12-4 with TRBJ1-4; TRBD1 agrees at 7 bases. The CDR3 runs 11 residues. The trim removed 5 bases at V and 14 bases at J, leaving 5 bases unmatched. CDR3 sequence: CASSVDRALFF. CDR3 DNA sequence: TGTGCCAGCAGTGTAGACAGGGCGCTGTTTTTT.

The V and J genes are TRBV5-5 and TRBJ2-1; possible D gene TRBD1, 5 bases. The germline gives CDR1 SGHKS, CDR2 YYEKEE (reference sequence). The germline V and J ends were trimmed by 5 bases and 0 bases, with 12 bases remaining between them. There are 15 residues in the CDR3. The CDR3 nucleotides are TGTGCCAGCAGTCCGCAGGGTATCTCCTACAATGAGCAGTTCTTC. Protein sequence: CASSPQGISYNEQFF.

CDR3 sequence: CASSPWTEGTEAFF. Written as DNA, the CDR3 is TGTGCCAGCAGCCCCTGGACCGAGGGCACTGAAGCTTTCTTT. This sequence joins TRBV11-2 and TRBJ1-1; D gene uncertain. This CDR3 contains 14 residues. The germline V gene has CDR1 SGHAT and CDR2 FQNNGV. V gave up 5 bases and J gave up 4 bases, with 14 bases separating them. Based on the CDR3 plus reference TRBV11-2 and TRBJ1-1, the full variable domain is EAGVAQSPRYKIIEKRQSVAFWCNPISGHATLYWYQQILGQGPKLLIQFQNNGVVDDSQLPKDRFSAERLKGVDSTLKIQPAKLEDSAVYLCASSPWTEGTEAFFGQGTRLTVV.

The chain is built from TRBV5-1 and TRBJ1-6, with D perhaps matching TRBD1 (5 bases). Trimming took off 4 bases at V and 7 bases at J, with 15 bases between the two ends. Germline values: CDR1 SGHRS, CDR2 YFSETQ. CDR3 size: 15 residues. CDR3 nucleotide sequence: TGCGCCAGCAGCGTTAGCAGGGATTGGAATTCACCCCTCCACTTT. It codes for CASSVSRDWNSPLHF.

The rearrangement joins TRBV27 to TRBJ1-1, with TRBD1 identical over 8 bases. The V gene's germline CDR1 is MNHEY and CDR2 SMNVEV (reference sequence). V was clipped by 5 bases and J by 0 bases; unmatched bases: 11. The CDR3 spans 17 residues. The CDR3 protein is CASSQGPDRALNTEAFF. The CDR3, as DNA: TGTGCCAGCAGTCAGGGGCCGGACAGGGCCTTGAACACTGAAGCTTTCTTT.

This clone occurred a few times. The chain uses TRBV5-1 and TRBJ2-7; TRBD2 aligns across 7 bases. Germline lookup yields CDR1 SGHRS and CDR2 YFSETQ. The V segment lost 0 bases and the J segment 4 bases; nucleotides outside the gene matches: 4. This CDR3 region has 14 residues. The CDR3: CASSLAVGRYEQYF. The CDR3 DNA follows: TGCGCCAGCAGCTTGGCGGTCGGGAGGTACGAGCAGTACTTC. The full variable domain, rest sourced from reference TRBV5-1 and TRBJ2-7, is KAGVTQTPRYLIKTRGQQVTLSCSPISGHRSVSWYQQTPGQGLQFLFEYFSETQRNKGNFPGRFSGRQFSNSRSEMNVSTLELGDSALYLCASSLAVGRYEQYFGPGTRLTVT.

This chain joins TRBV7-2 and TRBJ2-7; tentatively, D is TRBD1 (5 bases). Trimming cost V 3 bases and J 5 bases, with 11 bases left between them. The CDR3 length is 13 residues. Germline CDR1 is SGHTA and CDR2 is FQGNSA. The CDR3 DNA is TGTGCCAGCAGCTTGAAAGGGGAAGACGAGCAGTACTTC. This encodes CASSLKGEDEQYF.

The chain has TRBV19 and TRBJ2-1; 8 bases align to TRBD2. Germline values: CDR1 LNHDA, CDR2 SQIVND (reference sequence). The CDR3 loop spans 15 amino acids. V lost 8 bases to trimming and J lost 1 base; unmatched junction nucleotides: 7. The CDR3 nucleotides read TGTGCCAGTTTTCAGAGCGGGGGTTCCTACAATGAGCAGTTCTTC. This sequence encodes CASFQSGGSYNEQFF. The full variable domain, rest sourced from reference TRBV19 and TRBJ2-1, is DGGITQSPKYLFRKEGQNVTLSCEQNLNHDAMYWYRQDPGQGLRLIYYSQIVNDFQKGDIAEGYSVSREKKESFPLTVTSAQKNPTAFYLCASFQSGGSYNEQFFGPGTRLTVL.

This sequence joins TRBV9 and TRBJ1-2; tentative D call: TRBD1 (6 bases). The V end lost 0 bases, the J end lost 2 bases, and 8 bases lay between the germline ends. Germline lookup yields CDR1 SGDLS and CDR2 YYNGEE. The CDR3 is 14 residues long. The CDR3 reads CASSVATGNYGYTF. DNA of the CDR3: TGTGCCAGCAGCGTAGCTACAGGGAACTATGGCTACACCTTC. Full variable domain (remainder filled in from reference TRBV9 and TRBJ1-2): DSGVTQTPKHLITATGQRVTLRCSPRSGDLSVYWYQQSLDQGLQFLIQYYNGEERAKGNILERFSAQQFPDLHSELNLSSLELGDSALYFCASSVATGNYGYTFGSGTRLTVV.

V usage is TRBV3-1 (or the pseudogene TRBV3-2) and J usage is TRBJ2-7, with 14 bases fitting TRBD2. Losses at the gene ends were 0 bases for V and 2 bases for J; bases not matched to a gene: 3. The CDR3 contains 17 residues. Germline CDR1 LGHDT, CDR2 YNNKEL (reference sequence). As DNA, the CDR3 is TGTGCCAGCAGCCAAGATTGGGGACTAGCGGGGGCCTACGAGCAGTACTTC. It specifies CASSQDWGLAGAYEQYF.

V usage is TRBV5-4 and J usage is TRBJ2-5; 8 bases align to TRBD2. V lost 7 bases and J lost 3; bases outside the gene matches: 8. The CDR3 is 14 residues long. CDR1 and CDR2 from the germline V gene are SGHNT and YYREEE (reference sequence). The CDR3 protein is CASSLAGGEETQYF. In nucleotides, the CDR3 is TGTGCCAGCTCCTTGGCCGGGGGGGAAGAGACCCAGTACTTC. Full variable domain (rest looked up from reference TRBV5-4 and TRBJ2-5): ETGVTQSPTHLIKTRGQQVTLRCSSQSGHNTVSWYQQALGQGPQFIFQYYREEENGRGNFPPRFSGLQFPNYSSELNVNALELDDSALYLCASSLAGGEETQYFGPGTRLLVL.

This chain links TRBV15 with TRBJ2-4; perhaps TRBD2 as D (5 bases). The CDR3 spans 15 residues. The germline V and J ends were trimmed by 4 bases and 2 bases, with 12 bases remaining between them. Germline V lookup: CDR1 LNHNV, CDR2 YYDKDF (reference sequence). The CDR3, as DNA: TGTGCCACCAGCACCCGGACTCGCTCCAAAAACATTCAGTACTTC. Its translation is CATSTRTRSKNIQYF.

The table lists this clone with a few counts. The chain is built from TRBV11-3 and TRBJ1-1; D is possibly TRBD1 (5 bases). The CDR3 consists of 15 residues. Germline V gene data show CDR1 as SGHNT and CDR2 as YENEEA. The V gene lost 3 bases and the J gene lost 4 bases, with 15 bases spanning the gap. The CDR3 DNA follows: TGTGCCAGCAGCTTTGCCACGGGGGGAGGCACTGAAGCTTTCTTT. This codes for CASSFATGGGTEAFF.

The chain is built from TRBV2 and TRBJ2-1; 9 bases match TRBD1. Germline CDR1 is SNHLY and CDR2 is FYNNEI. J was trimmed by 0 bases and V by 7 bases; bases with no gene match: 4. This CDR3 is built from 15 residues. CDR3 region: CASMLTGGSYNEQFF. CDR3 nucleotides: TGTGCCAGCATGCTGACAGGGGGCTCCTACAATGAGCAGTTCTTC.